This is a list of T cell receptor beta chains from one sample in a study of cytomegalovirus exposure and HLA in healthy donors. Repertoires were generated with immunoSEQ multiplex PCR, while TCRdb's copy carries only in-frame clones and drops some. The repertoire table contains 200,000 to 250,000 clones. Sequences were obtained from PBMCs. Source of these receptors: a woman aged 30 to 39 in good health and CMV-seropositive. CDR3s include the opening cysteine and the closing phenylalanine or tryptophan. The D gene is left open where the match is weak.

14	-	TRBV5-6	TRBJ1-2	CASSRDTANYGYTF	TGTGCCAGCAGCCGGGACACCGCTAACTATGGCTACACCTTC
14	TRBD1	TRBV6-5	TRBJ1-2	CASSLTGTGDGYTF	TGTGCCAGCAGTCTGACGGGGACAGGGGATGGCTACACCTTC
13	TRBD1	TRBV7-7	TRBJ2-7	CASSLGTGREQYF	TGTGCCAGCAGCTTAGGGACAGGGAGGGAGCAGTACTTC
16	TRBD1	TRBV28	TRBJ1-3	CASSSPGQGRGNTIYF	TGTGCCAGCAGTTCCCCGGGACAGGGGCGGGGAAACACCATATATTTT
14	TRBD1	TRBV5-1	TRBJ1-4	CASSRTGDLEKLFF	TGCGCCAGCAGCCGGACAGGGGACCTAGAAAAACTGTTTTTT
17	TRBD1	TRBV19	TRBJ2-1	CASSSYTGTGVYNEQFF	TGTGCCAGTAGTAGCTACACCGGGACAGGAGTCTACAATGAGCAGTTCTTC
14	-	TRBV6-5	TRBJ2-3	CASSYEGRGDTQYF	TGTGCCAGCAGTTACGAGGGCCGGGGGGATACGCAGTATTTT
13	TRBD2	TRBV28	TRBJ2-5	CASAGTSGETQYF	TGTGCCAGTGCCGGGACTAGCGGCGAGACCCAGTACTTC
13	-	TRBV7-9	TRBJ1-1	CASSELQGTEAFF	TGTGCCAGCAGCGAGCTACAGGGCACTGAAGCTTTCTTT
14	-	TRBV5-1	TRBJ2-3	CASRVQASTDTQYF	TGCGCCAGCAGAGTACAGGCGAGCACAGATACGCAGTATTTT
13	-	TRBV28	TRBJ1-2	CASSFGANYGYTF	TGTGCCAGCAGTTTCGGGGCTAACTATGGCTACACCTTC
14	TRBD1	TRBV28	TRBJ1-2	CASSSGQVNYGYTF	TGTGCCAGCAGTTCAGGACAGGTTAACTATGGCTACACCTTC
15	TRBD2	TRBV5-4	TRBJ2-7	CASSLGAGGSYEQYF	TGTGCCAGCAGCTTGGGGGCGGGGGGATCCTACGAGCAGTACTTC
13	TRBD1	TRBV5-1	TRBJ1-1	CASSGDRSTEAFF	TGCGCCAGCAGCGGGGACAGAAGCACTGAAGCTTTCTTT
15	-	TRBV9	TRBJ2-1	CASSGRGGIYNEQFF	TGTGCCAGCAGCGGGAGGGGGGGAATCTACAATGAGCAGTTCTTC
14	-	TRBV27	TRBJ2-4	CASSPGVAKNIQYF	TGTGCCAGCAGCCCAGGCGTAGCCAAAAACATTCAGTACTTC
15	-	TRBV11-2	TRBJ2-7	CASSSALAGGYEQYF	TGTGCCAGCAGCTCTGCATTGGCGGGCGGTTACGAGCAGTACTTC
15	TRBD2	TRBV5-1	TRBJ2-7	CASSLATSGIDEQYF	TGCGCCAGCAGCTTGGCCACTAGCGGGATCGACGAGCAGTACTTC
15	TRBD2	TRBV7-2	TRBJ2-2	CASSPGLVNTGELFF	TGTGCCAGCAGCCCGGGACTAGTAAACACCGGGGAGCTGTTTTTT
12	TRBD1	TRBV6-1	TRBJ1-2	CASSPGGGGYTF	TGTGCCAGCAGCCCAGGGGGAGGAGGCTACACCTTC
13	TRBD2	TRBV7-9	TRBJ2-1	CASKVAGVREQFF	TGTGCCAGCAAAGTAGCGGGAGTAAGGGAGCAGTTCTTC
14	TRBD1	TRBV6-5	TRBJ1-5	CASSTGQGLQPQHF	TGTGCCAGCAGTACCGGACAGGGCCTTCAGCCCCAGCATTTT
15	-	TRBV5-4	TRBJ2-4	CASSETGSAKNIQYF	TGTGCCAGCAGCGAAACAGGGAGTGCCAAAAACATTCAGTACTTC
16	TRBD1	TRBV2	TRBJ2-2	CASSSKTGEFTGELFF	TGTGCCAGCAGTTCCAAGACAGGGGAATTCACCGGGGAGCTGTTTTTT
14	-	TRBV7-9	TRBJ1-4	CASSLADTNEKLFF	TGTGCCAGCAGCCTCGCGGATACTAATGAAAAACTGTTTTTT
14	-	TRBV2	TRBJ2-3	CASMRGPSTDTQYF	TGTGCCAGCATGCGTGGGCCCAGCACAGATACGCAGTATTTT
11	-	TRBV18	TRBJ1-2	CASSPGDGYTF	TGTGCCAGCTCACCGGGCGACGGCTACACCTTC
15	-	TRBV28	TRBJ2-5	CASSLIRAGAETQYF	TGTGCCAGCAGTTTGATCCGGGCGGGCGCGGAGACCCAGTACTTC
15	-	TRBV9	TRBJ2-3	CASSVEDSGTDTQYF	TGTGCCAGCAGCGTAGAGGACAGTGGCACAGATACGCAGTATTTT
14	-	TRBV5-1	TRBJ1-1	CASSPPAGNTEAFF	TGCGCCAGCAGCCCCCCCGCCGGGAACACTGAAGCTTTCTTT
14	-	TRBV13	TRBJ1-3	CASSIGQPGNTIYF	TGTGCCAGCAGCATCGGACAGCCTGGAAACACCATATATTTT
15	-	TRBV7-2	TRBJ2-5	CASSPMRLRQETQYF	TGTGCCAGCAGCCCCATGAGGCTTAGGCAAGAGACCCAGTACTTC
13	-	TRBV30	TRBJ1-2	CAWSVPGNYGYTF	TGTGCCTGGAGTGTACCAGGGAACTATGGCTACACCTTC
17	-	TRBV11-3	TRBJ2-3	CASSLGASGISGVTQYF	TGTGCCAGCAGCTTGGGGGCTAGCGGTATTTCTGGGGTTACGCAGTATTTT
14	TRBD2	TRBV30	TRBJ2-1	CAWNLAGPGDEQFF	TGTGCCTGGAATCTAGCGGGACCGGGTGATGAGCAGTTCTTC
13	TRBD1	TRBV27	TRBJ1-2	CASSSQDRGGYTF	TGTGCCAGCAGTTCCCAGGACAGGGGAGGCTACACCTTC
13	-	TRBV16	TRBJ1-1	CASSTSGGTEAFF	TGTGCCAGCAGCACCTCTGGGGGGACTGAAGCTTTCTTT
14	TRBD2	TRBV5-1	TRBJ2-3	CASRGLAGSDTQYF	TGCGCCAGCAGGGGACTAGCGGGCTCAGATACGCAGTATTTT
13	-	TRBV19	TRBJ2-2	CASSIFRGGELFF	TGTGCCAGTAGTATTTTCAGAGGCGGGGAGCTGTTTTTT
14	TRBD1	TRBV10-1	TRBJ2-5	CASSRDRVIETQYF	TGCGCCAGTAGCCGGGACAGGGTAATCGAGACCCAGTACTTC
17	-	TRBV5-6	TRBJ1-6	CASSPQRKSSYNSPLHF	TGTGCCAGCAGCCCGCAGCGCAAGAGCTCCTATAATTCACCCCTCCACTTT
15	TRBD1	TRBV5-1	TRBJ1-2	CASSAPGQENYGYTF	TGCGCCAGCAGCGCCCCGGGACAGGAGAACTATGGCTACACCTTC
14	-	TRBV28	TRBJ2-5	CASSQAPIPETQYF	TGTGCCAGCAGTCAAGCCCCTATCCCAGAGACCCAGTACTTC
15	-	TRBV4-3	TRBJ2-3	CASSQRGLGTDTQYF	TGCGCCAGCAGCCAAAGGGGCCTAGGCACAGATACGCAGTATTTT
11	-	TRBV20-1	TRBJ2-4	CSAQGKQIQYF	TGCAGTGCCCAGGGTAAACAGATTCAGTACTTC
15	-	TRBV7-2	TRBJ1-1	CASSPRGFSPGEAFF	TGTGCCAGCAGCCCCCGGGGGTTCTCCCCCGGGGAAGCTTTCTTT
16	-	TRBV19	TRBJ2-3	CASSIDPLHGGDTQYF	TGTGCCAGTAGTATAGATCCGCTACACGGGGGAGATACGCAGTATTTT
18	TRBD2	TRBV7-8	TRBJ2-7	CASSPGASGRAGSYEQYF	TGTGCCAGCAGCCCCGGGGCTAGCGGGAGGGCCGGTTCCTACGAGCAGTACTTC
15	-	TRBV6-1	TRBJ1-1	CASRMEGGMNTEAFF	TGTGCCAGCAGAATGGAAGGAGGAATGAACACTGAAGCTTTCTTT
22	-	TRBV4-1	TRBJ1-4	CASSRPGRTLSHRGTGNEKLFF	TGCGCCAGCAGCCGACCGGGACGGACCCTCAGTCATCGGGGGACGGGCAATGAAAAACTGTTTTTT
14	-	TRBV11-2	TRBJ2-2	CASRDTENTGELFF	TGTGCCAGCAGGGACACGGAGAACACCGGGGAGCTGTTTTTT
15	-	TRBV28	TRBJ2-2	CASSLPVVSTGELFF	TGTGCCAGCAGTCTCCCGGTAGTTAGCACCGGGGAGCTGTTTTTT
14	-	TRBV5-4	TRBJ1-6	CASSSGTYNSPLHF	TGTGCCAGCAGCTCCGGGACCTATAATTCACCCCTCCACTTT
19	-	TRBV7-2	TRBJ2-6	CASSLFALAPPSGANVLTF	TGTGCCAGCAGCTTATTCGCCCTAGCACCACCCTCTGGGGCCAACGTCCTGACTTTC
16	TRBD2	TRBV9	TRBJ2-1	CASSVSGLAANNEQFF	TGTGCCAGCAGCGTAAGCGGACTAGCGGCGAACAATGAGCAGTTCTTC